The present T cell receptor beta chain was sequenced within a study of blood T cell repertoires in COVID-19. Study overall: The United States, Italy and Spain supplied acute and convalescent COVID-19 samples. PBMCs, B-cell-depleted T cells, or T cells were the source of the cDNA or gDNA that made up the material.

Original processing notes: Researchers report that nucleated cell counts were estimated from reference gene primer amplification. Measured with immunoSEQ multiplex PCR; TCRdb has only the in-frame clones, and not every one. V and J calls and clone size are given by that table; D and trimming were obtained from the DNA. The sample records over 150,000 clones, around nine tenths being singletons. Trimming took 6 bases from V and 8 from J, leaving 19 bases between them. The germline V gene has CDR1 MNHEY and CDR2 SVGAGI. The CDR3 is 15 residues long. This TCR derives from a woman younger than 30 who had recovered from COVID-19. The V call is TRBV6-5, the J call TRBJ1-4, with D tentatively TRBD1 (6 bases). The sequenced sample was peripheral blood. The CDR3 nucleotides read TGTGCCAGCAGCAAAACGGGTGGGACATACGAAAAACTGTTTTTT. Residues: CASSKTGGTYEKLFF.